The rows below give T cell receptor beta chains drawn from one sample of a study of control samples from healthy donors and cancer patients. Generated by immunoSEQ multiplex PCR, the TCRdb table keeps only in-frame clones and is missing some. The sample consists of 170,000 or so clones, over 85% of them appearing once. Material: blood. These receptors originate from a man aged 25 to 45 in good health. The CDR3 runs from the conserved cysteine through the conserved F or W. Fields, in order: D gene, clone size, J gene, V gene, CDR3 DNA, CDR3 protein. The D gene is left open where the match is weak. Size is omitted from some rows. Given values are once, few, many or a class for expanded clones.

>-|-|TRBJ2-3|TRBV7-2
TGTGCCAGCAGCTCCTCTAGCTCCGGCGTGGCAGATACGCAGTATTTT
CASSSSSSGVADTQYF
>-|-|TRBJ2-2|TRBV20-1
TGCAGTGCTAGTCCAGTCGGAACCGGGGAGCTGTTTTTT
CSASPVGTGELFF
>-|-|TRBJ2-2|TRBV11-2
TGTGCCAGCGGATTAGAGCGGGGGGAGCTGTTTTTT
CASGLERGELFF
>TRBD1|-|TRBJ2-7|TRBV18
TGTGCCAGCTCGACGAACAGGGGTCTTCTTTCCTACGAGCAGTACTTC
CASSTNRGLLSYEQYF
>TRBD1|-|TRBJ1-2|TRBV4-3
TGCGCCAGCAGCCACACACAGGGGTCCTATGGCTACACCTTC
CASSHTQGSYGYTF
>-|-|TRBJ2-7|TRBV29-1
TGCAGCGTTGGGGATACCTACGAGCAGTACTTC
CSVGDTYEQYF
>-|-|TRBJ1-5|TRBV5-8
TGTGCCAGCAGCTTGGCCGGGGATTACTTCTATAGCAATCAGCCCCAGCATTTT
CASSLAGDYFYSNQPQHF
>-|-|TRBJ2-7|TRBV28
TGTGCCAGCAGTATCGCAGTCTACGAGCAGTACTTC
CASSIAVYEQYF
>TRBD1|once|TRBJ1-4|TRBV27
TGTGCCAGCAGGGCTGGACAGGTTGAGGGAGAAAAACTGTTTTTT
CASRAGQVEGEKLFF
>-|-|TRBJ2-4|TRBV30
TGTGCCTGGAGTGTAGTTAAGGGAAACATTCAGTACTTC
CAWSVVKGNIQYF
>-|-|TRBJ2-1|TRBV4-1
TGCGCCAGCAGCCAAGCGGGGAACTCCTACAATGAGCAGTTCTTC
CASSQAGNSYNEQFF
>-|once|TRBJ2-7|TRBV29-1
TGCAGCATAACAGGTAGCTCCTACGAGCAGTACTTC
CSITGSSYEQYF
>-|-|TRBJ2-6|TRBV9
TGTGCCAGCAGCGTAAGCGGGTGGACCTCTGGGGCCAACGTCCTGACTTTC
CASSVSGWTSGANVLTF
>TRBD1|-|TRBJ1-1|TRBV7-2
TGTGCCAGCAGCCCGGACAGGGTAAACACTGAAGCTTTCTTT
CASSPDRVNTEAFF
>-|-|TRBJ2-7|TRBV6-5
TGTGCCAGCAGTAGGGGCCACTCCTACGAGCAGTACTTC
CASSRGHSYEQYF
>-|-|TRBJ2-7|TRBV19
TGTGCCAGTAGTAGGGACTCGGGGGCCTACGAGCAGTACTTC
CASSRDSGAYEQYF
>-|-|TRBJ2-3|TRBV24-1
TGTGCCACCAGTGATCGGAGGAGCACAGATACGCAGTATTTT
CATSDRRSTDTQYF
>TRBD2|-|TRBJ2-3|TRBV4-2
TGTGCCACCTCACCGGGACTAGCGGGGGGGGCCACAGATACGCAGTATTTT
CATSPGLAGGATDTQYF
>-|once|TRBJ1-5|TRBV5-1
TGCGCCAGCAGCTTGGGAGAGGGGATGGGCAATCAGCCCCAGCATTTT
CASSLGEGMGNQPQHF
>-|once|TRBJ1-4|TRBV10-3
TGTGCCATCAGTGAGTCGACCGCGGGGGTCGCTGAAAAACTGTTTTTT
CAISESTAGVAEKLFF
>TRBD1|-|TRBJ2-7|TRBV5-1
TGCGCCAGCAGCCCGGGGACAGGGTCCTACGAGCAGTACTTC
CASSPGTGSYEQYF
>-|-|TRBJ2-1|TRBV25-1
TGTGCCAGCAGGAAAAACAATGAGCAGTTCTTC
CASRKNNEQFF